The rows below give T cell receptor beta chains drawn from one sample of a study of graft-versus-host responses after intestinal transplantation. TCRdb's copy holds only in-frame clones and misses some; the assay was immunoSEQ multiplex PCR. The sample yields approximately 100,000 clones, around 86% seen once. The specimen was PBMCs, collected 255 days after intestinal transplant. These receptors came from a human patient who received an intestinal transplant, so some T cells may come from the graft donor. Both conserved end residues are part of each CDR3. D genes are given only for firm matches. Rows may omit the clone size; those that give it use once, few, many or a size class.

14	TRBJ1-5	NA	NA	TRBV28	CASSPGSTNQPQHF	TGTGCCAGCAGTCCAGGGAGTACCAATCAGCCCCAGCATTTT
17	TRBJ2-3	NA	NA	TRBV7-9	CASSLAPGRSDTDTQYF	TGTGCCAGCAGCTTAGCACCCGGCCGTTCCGACACAGATACGCAGTATTTT
16	TRBJ2-7	TRBD1	NA	TRBV7-6	CASSLAHRGNIYEQYF	TGTGCCAGCAGCTTAGCGCACAGGGGGAACATCTACGAGCAGTACTTC
15	TRBJ1-1	NA	NA	TRBV6-1	CASSEKRGPNTEAFF	TGTGCCAGCAGTGAAAAACGGGGACCGAACACTGAAGCTTTCTTT
15	TRBJ1-4	TRBD1	NA	TRBV30	CAWRGGTGGAQELFF	TGTGCCTGGAGAGGCGGGACAGGGGGTGCGCAGGAACTGTTTTTT
13	TRBJ1-1	NA	NA	TRBV2	CASRGPSNTEAFF	TGTGCCAGCAGGGGACCTTCGAACACTGAAGCTTTCTTT
13	TRBJ2-2	NA	NA	TRBV12-5	CASGLVATGELFF	TGTGCTAGTGGTTTGGTAGCTACCGGGGAGCTGTTTTTT
14	TRBJ2-3	NA	NA	TRBV9	CASSVAGTADTQYF	TGTGCCAGCAGCGTAGCCGGGACCGCAGATACGCAGTATTTT
14	TRBJ1-1	NA	NA	TRBV28	CASSFATSGTEAFF	TGTGCCAGCAGTTTTGCCACGTCTGGCACTGAAGCTTTCTTT
16	TRBJ1-5	NA	NA	TRBV2	CASSGKPGTYNQPQHF	TGTGCCAGCAGTGGTAAACCCGGGACATATAATCAGCCCCAGCATTTT
18	TRBJ2-5	NA	once	TRBV6-1	CASSEDGGGTPHQETQYF	TGTGCCAGCAGTGAAGATGGCGGAGGGACACCTCACCAAGAGACCCAGTACTTC
14	TRBJ1-1	TRBD1	NA	TRBV5-4	CASSRGQGNTEAFF	TGTGCCAGCAGCCGGGGACAGGGAAACACTGAAGCTTTCTTT
14	TRBJ1-1	TRBD1	NA	TRBV30	CAWGGDRYNTEAFF	TGTGCCTGGGGGGGGGACAGATATAACACTGAAGCTTTCTTT
14	TRBJ1-1	TRBD1	NA	TRBV4-3	CASSQVQGSTEAFF	TGCGCCAGCAGCCAGGTACAGGGGAGCACTGAAGCTTTCTTT
17	TRBJ2-5	TRBD2	NA	TRBV7-6	CASSLIARLAGQETQYF	TGTGCCAGCAGCTTAATCGCTCGGCTAGCGGGGCAAGAGACCCAGTACTTC
15	TRBJ2-3	TRBD2	NA	TRBV6-5	CASSPSGGSTDTQYF	TGTGCCAGCAGTCCTAGCGGGGGGAGCACAGATACGCAGTATTTT
15	TRBJ2-7	TRBD1	NA	TRBV7-6	CASSLPRGFAYEQYF	TGTGCCAGCAGCTTACCCAGGGGGTTCGCCTACGAGCAGTACTTC
12	TRBJ2-2	NA	few	TRBV7-9	CASSLALGELFF	TGTGCCAGCAGCTTAGCCCTAGGGGAGCTGTTTTTT
15	TRBJ1-2	NA	NA	TRBV5-1	CASSLAPGDIGGYTF	TGCGCCAGCAGCTTGGCTCCCGGGGATATAGGTGGCTACACCTTC
15	TRBJ2-5	NA	NA	TRBV19	CASSIVGSLQETQYF	TGTGCCAGTAGTATAGTTGGCAGTCTGCAAGAGACCCAGTACTTC
13	TRBJ2-4	NA	NA	TRBV30	CAWTGLAKNIQYF	TGTGCCTGGACGGGCTTAGCCAAAAACATTCAGTACTTC
18	TRBJ1-2	NA	NA	TRBV14	CASSQGSQGSIRGYGYTF	TGTGCCAGCAGCCAAGGTTCACAGGGCAGTATAAGAGGCTATGGCTACACCTTC
16	TRBJ2-3	TRBD1	NA	TRBV6-4	CASSDTLAGGADTQYF	TGTGCCAGCAGTGACACCCTTGCAGGGGGCGCAGATACGCAGTATTTT
14	TRBJ2-3	NA	NA	TRBV5-4	CASSPGPTSDTQYF	TGTGCCAGCAGCCCTGGACCGACTTCAGATACGCAGTATTTT
16	TRBJ2-3	TRBD1	NA	TRBV6-1	CASSEPQGAGADTQYF	TGTGCCAGCAGTGAACCACAGGGGGCTGGGGCAGATACGCAGTATTTT
17	TRBJ1-5	NA	NA	TRBV30	CAWSAGGTPHSNQPQHF	TGTGCCTGGAGCGCAGGCGGGACGCCCCATAGCAATCAGCCCCAGCATTTT
14	TRBJ1-2	TRBD1	NA	TRBV5-4	CASSHRGSSFGYTF	TGTGCCAGCAGCCACAGGGGGTCATCATTTGGCTACACCTTC
13	TRBJ1-4	NA	NA	TRBV6-1	CATTGSESEKLFF	TGTGCCACGACCGGGTCGGAGAGTGAAAAACTGTTTTTT
13	TRBJ1-1	NA	once	TRBV28	CASSLYSNTEAFF	TGTGCCAGCAGCCTATACAGCAACACTGAAGCTTTCTTT
14	TRBJ1-5	NA	NA	TRBV6-1	CASTDGGGNQPQHF	TGTGCCAGCACCGACGGGGGAGGCAATCAGCCCCAGCATTTT
14	TRBJ2-3	NA	NA	TRBV27	CASSLRAAPHGQYF	TGTGCCAGCAGTTTGAGGGCCGCACCCCATGGGCAGTATTTT
14	TRBJ1-3	TRBD1	NA	TRBV19	CASSTGGEGNTIYF	TGTGCCAGTAGCACAGGGGGCGAGGGAAACACCATATATTTT
12	TRBJ2-7	NA	few	TRBV6-6	CASSYRDYEQYF	TGTGCCAGCAGTTACCGGGACTACGAGCAGTACTTC
14	TRBJ2-7	NA	NA	TRBV5-4	CASSPASGDREQYF	TGTGCCAGCAGCCCCGCCTCAGGGGATCGGGAGCAGTACTTC
15	TRBJ2-2	TRBD1	NA	TRBV5-4	CASSLGQVNTGELFF	TGTGCCAGCAGCCTGGGACAGGTGAACACCGGGGAGCTGTTTTTT
15	TRBJ2-3	TRBD2	NA	TRBV2	CASSENQREKDTQYF	TGTGCCAGCAGTGAAAACCAGCGGGAGAAGGATACGCAGTATTTT
16	TRBJ2-5	TRBD1	NA	TRBV7-6	CASSPRPGQGAETQYF	TGTGCCAGCAGTCCAAGGCCGGGACAGGGGGCTGAGACCCAGTACTTC
16	TRBJ2-3	NA	NA	TRBV4-1	CASSARLVLVTDTQYF	TGCGCCAGCAGCGCCCGGCTAGTGCTCGTCACAGATACGCAGTATTTT
15	TRBJ1-6	TRBD1	NA	TRBV5-4	CASSKDRAINSPLHF	TGTGCCAGCAGCAAGGACAGGGCGATCAATTCACCCCTCCACTTT
16	TRBJ2-3	TRBD2	NA	TRBV6-1	CASSQATSGRVDTQYF	TGTGCCAGCAGTCAAGCGACTAGCGGGAGAGTAGATACGCAGTATTTT
14	TRBJ2-7	NA	NA	TRBV9	CASSPHNAGYEQYF	TGTGCCAGCAGCCCACACAACGCCGGCTACGAGCAGTACTTC
15	TRBJ1-2	TRBD1	NA	TRBV28	CASSLAGTGSYGYTF	TGTGCCAGCAGTTTAGCCGGGACAGGAAGCTATGGCTACACCTTC
16	TRBJ2-2	TRBD2	once	TRBV18	CASSPLGAGETGELFF	TGTGCCAGCTCGCCCCTGGGAGCGGGAGAAACCGGGGAGCTGTTTTTT
14	TRBJ2-7	NA	NA	TRBV5-1	CASSFGTVSYEQYF	TGCGCCAGCAGCTTTGGCACAGTGTCCTACGAGCAGTACTTC
16	TRBJ2-3	TRBD2	NA	TRBV28	CASSSQREDYTDTQYF	TGTGCCAGCAGTTCCCAGCGGGAGGATTACACAGATACGCAGTATTTT
13	TRBJ1-2	NA	NA	TRBV6-1	CASSNRAHYGYTF	TGTGCCAGCAGTAACAGGGCCCACTATGGCTACACCTTC
12	TRBJ2-1	NA	NA	TRBV11-2	CASTTGPNEQFF	TGTGCCAGCACCACAGGGCCCAATGAGCAGTTCTTC
16	TRBJ2-5	NA	NA	TRBV15	CAASRVFPGISETQYF	TGTGCCGCCAGCAGAGTCTTTCCTGGTATTTCGGAGACCCAGTACTTC
16	TRBJ1-1	NA	NA	TRBV19	CASSMGDPGKNTEAFF	TGTGCCAGTAGTATGGGGGACCCGGGGAAAAACACTGAAGCTTTCTTT
11	TRBJ1-1	NA	NA	TRBV2	CASRWSTEAFF	TGTGCCAGCAGGTGGTCCACTGAAGCTTTCTTT
15	TRBJ1-1	NA	NA	TRBV6-5	CASSYGFLANTEAFF	TGTGCCAGCAGTTACGGGTTTTTGGCGAACACTGAAGCTTTCTTT
15	TRBJ1-6	NA	few	TRBV21-1	CASSKNQGNNSPLHF	TGTGCCAGCAGCAAAAATCAGGGTAATAATTCACCCCTCCACTTT
17	TRBJ1-2	NA	NA	TRBV9	CASSVGAGRPSDYGYTF	TGTGCCAGCAGCGTAGGGGCAGGGCGCCCGTCGGACTATGGCTACACCTTC
15	TRBJ1-3	TRBD1	NA	TRBV27	CASSLQGARGNTIYF	TGTGCCAGCAGTCTGCAGGGGGCGAGAGGAAACACCATATATTTT
17	TRBJ2-5	NA	once	TRBV6-1	CASSEGKGDGPIETQYF	TGTGCCAGCAGTGAGGGGAAGGGGGACGGCCCCATCGAGACCCAGTACTTC
14	TRBJ1-1	TRBD1	NA	TRBV19	CASSMGTGGTEAFF	TGTGCCAGTAGTATGGGGACAGGGGGGACTGAAGCTTTCTTT
15	TRBJ2-5	TRBD1	NA	TRBV11-2	CASSSPDRGQETQYF	TGTGCCAGCAGCTCTCCGGACAGGGGCCAAGAGACCCAGTACTTC
9	TRBJ2-5	NA	NA	TRBV20-1	CSALETQYF	TGCAGTGCTTTAGAGACCCAGTACTTC